This T cell receptor (beta chain) came from a study of cytomegalovirus exposure and HLA in healthy donors. Study observations and caveats: Researchers had no immune exposure information except CMV serostatus available.

The PCR contained 60 Vbeta and 13 Jbeta primers. Repertoires were generated with immunoSEQ multiplex PCR, while TCRdb's copy carries only in-frame clones and drops some. The profile shows roughly 120,000 clones, 80% of them singletons. Everyone who donated was a healthy bone marrow donor. For this clone: Antigen unknown.

From germline, CDR1 is SGHKS and CDR2 YYEKEE (reference sequence). V trimming: 4 bases; J trimming: 7 bases; junction bases outside the gene matches: 11. The CDR3 has 16 amino acids. The origin of this receptor is a male donor in good health and CMV-seronegative. J is TRBJ2-1 and V is TRBV5-5, with 10 bases lining up with TRBD2. Input material: PBMCs. The CDR3 DNA is TGTGCCAGCAGCGTACCGGGACTAGCGACGGGGAATGAGCAGTTCTTC. Residues: CASSVPGLATGNEQFF.